The clone carrying this T cell receptor beta chain appeared a few times. The antigen is unknown. Heparinised blood was drawn once per donor, averaging roughly 120 mL. The data stem from a study of beta chain features in type 1 diabetes. Study details: The study found patients and healthy donors alike in age, gender and cell yields. Over all samples combined, some 110 million sorted cells were examined.

All of the isolated RNA was reverse transcribed, so expressed TCRB transcripts were sequenced. The method was immunoSEQ multiplex PCR; TCRdb's version includes in-frame clones alone and lacks a portion of them. The table lists hundreds of thousands of clones, 10% to 15% of them singletons. Findings and limits, study-wide: Sequencing of cDNA might inflate the share of cells that strongly express TCR.

The CDR3 spans 15 residues. Between the trimmed V and J ends, which lost 2 bases and 2 bases, there was a span of 13 bases. Germline CDR1 reads SGHAT; CDR2 reads FQNNGV. The chain couples TRBV11-2 to TRBJ2-7; D not resolved. The sample was naive CD4+ T cells from blood. This sequence originates from a man younger than 35 in good health. CDR3 sequence: CASSLNFLGAYEQYF. CDR3 DNA sequence: TGTGCCAGCAGCTTAAATTTTCTTGGAGCCTACGAGCAGTACTTC.